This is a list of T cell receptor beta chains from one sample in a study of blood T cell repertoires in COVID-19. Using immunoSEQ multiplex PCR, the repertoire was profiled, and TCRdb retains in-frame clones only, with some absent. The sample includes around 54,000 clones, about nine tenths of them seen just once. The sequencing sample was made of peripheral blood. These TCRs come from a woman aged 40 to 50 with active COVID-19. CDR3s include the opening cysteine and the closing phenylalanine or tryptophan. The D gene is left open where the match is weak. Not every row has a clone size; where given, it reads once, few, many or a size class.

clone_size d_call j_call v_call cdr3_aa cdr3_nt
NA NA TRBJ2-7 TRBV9 CASSVGTIGYEQYF TGTGCCAGCAGCGTAGGGACAATCGGCTACGAGCAGTACTTC
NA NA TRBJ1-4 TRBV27 CASSSGGPNEKLFF TGTGCCAGCAGTTCCGGGGGACCCAATGAAAAACTGTTTTTT
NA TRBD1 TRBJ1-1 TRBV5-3 CARSHDRGLPYTEAFF TGTGCCAGAAGCCACGACAGGGGGCTTCCTTACACTGAAGCTTTCTTT
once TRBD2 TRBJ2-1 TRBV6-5 CASSGGTGLGEQFF TGTGCCAGCAGCGGGGGGACGGGCCTAGGTGAGCAGTTCTTC
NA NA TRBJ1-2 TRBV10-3 CAITADRLHNYGYTF TGTGCCATCACTGCCGACAGACTCCATAACTATGGCTACACCTTC
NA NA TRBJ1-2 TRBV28 CASSFPGLYGYTF TGTGCCAGCAGTTTCCCAGGGCTCTATGGCTACACCTTC
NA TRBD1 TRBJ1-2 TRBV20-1 CSASKGQGIYGYTF TGCAGTGCTAGTAAGGGACAGGGGATCTATGGCTACACCTTC
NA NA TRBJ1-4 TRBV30 CAWRSWEKLFF TGTGCCTGGCGGTCATGGGAAAAACTGTTTTTT
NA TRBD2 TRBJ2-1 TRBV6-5 CASRSSGGALEQFF TGTGCCAGCAGATCTAGCGGGGGGGCACTTGAGCAGTTCTTC
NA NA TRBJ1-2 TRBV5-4 CASSLTASYGYTF TGTGCCAGCAGCTTGACGGCTAGCTATGGCTACACCTTC